One sample yielded the 7 T cell receptor beta chains listed below, sequenced in a study of cytomegalovirus exposure and HLA in healthy donors. PCR used 60 Vbeta primers and 13 Jbeta primers. Here immunoSEQ multiplex PCR was the method, and the copy in TCRdb shows in-frame clones only, minus some. This sample has about 170,000 clones, with roughly 85% found just once. The sample was PBMCs. The receptors originated from a boy aged 2 to 10 in good health and CMV-seronegative.

This clone was seen only a few times. V and J are TRBV2 and TRBJ2-3, with D uncertain. The V gene lost 1 base and the J gene lost 1 base, with 12 bases spanning the gap. This CDR3 contains 16 residues. Germline CDR1 is SNHLY and CDR2 is FYNNEI. The CDR3 spells CASSEGASTRTDTQYF. CDR3 in DNA: TGTGCCAGCAGTGAAGGGGCCTCAACCCGCACAGATACGCAGTATTTT.

This clone was seen only once. This sequence joins TRBV27 and TRBJ1-4; a weak D match, TRBD1 (6 bases). This CDR3 is built from 21 residues. V dropped 2 bases and J dropped 3 bases, with 28 bases sitting between them. Germline assignment: CDR1 MNHEY and CDR2 SMNVEV (reference sequence). DNA of the CDR3: TGTGCCAGCAGTTTAGCGAGTGGTGAAAGGGGGTCTGACGAATCTAATGAAAAACTGTTTTTT. Protein sequence: CASSLASGERGSDESNEKLFF.

The chain has TRBV18 and TRBJ2-7; 14 nucleotides agree with TRBD2. The CDR3 sequence is 14 residues long. Germline V lookup: CDR1 KGHSH, CDR2 LQKENI. V lost 6 bases and J lost 6; bases outside the gene matches: 4. CDR3 residues: CASSTSGGAGEQYV. CDR3 nucleotide sequence: TGTGCCAGCTCGACTAGCGGGGGGGCAGGCGAGCAGTACGTC.

This clone has a single count. The chain carries TRBV6-1 and TRBJ1-1; D possibly corresponds to TRBD1 (6 bases). The CDR3 is 15 residues long. The V gene's germline CDR1 is MNHNS and CDR2 SASEGT. V was clipped by 6 bases and J by 0 bases, with 14 bases between them. In nucleotides, the CDR3 is TGTGCCAGCAGCTGGGGGCCGGCAATGAACACTGAAGCTTTCTTT. Translating gives CASSWGPAMNTEAFF.

The chain links TRBV7-2 to TRBJ2-5, with 12 bases that match TRBD2. The DNA end is a closer match to TRBJ2-7, so the J assignment may be wrong. CDR1 and CDR2 from the germline V gene are SGHTA and FQGNSA. The CDR3 is 18 residues long. The CDR3 reads CASSLPGLAGGSSYEQYF. In nucleotides, the CDR3 is TGTGCCAGCAGCTTACCGGGACTAGCGGGTGGGAGCTCCTACGAGCAGTACTTC.

The chain links TRBV29-1 to TRBJ2-2, with TRBD1 matching over 7 bases. This CDR3 spans 14 amino acids. V lost 0 bases, J lost 3 bases, and 1 base stayed unmatched. Germline V CDR1 and CDR2: SQVTM, ANQGSEA. Written as DNA, the CDR3 is TGCAGCGTTGAAGATCAGGGGGACACCGGGGAGCTGTTTTTT. Residues: CSVEDQGDTGELFF.

The rearrangement joins TRBV25-1 to TRBJ1-5; TRBD1 matches at 7 bases. V gave up 3 bases and J gave up 3 bases; unmatched junction bases: 2. This CDR3 is 14 amino acids long. Germline V gene data show CDR1 as MGHDK and CDR2 as SYGVNS. For the CDR3, the DNA is TGTGCCAGCAGTGAGACAGGGCTCAATCAGCCCCAGCATTTT. This sequence encodes CASSETGLNQPQHF. Looking up the rest from reference TRBV25-1 and TRBJ1-5 gives the full variable domain: EADIYQTPRYLVIGTGKKITLECSQTMGHDKMYWYQQDPGMELHLIHYSYGVNSTEKGDLSSESTVSRIRTEHFPLTLESARPSHTSQYLCASSETGLNQPQHFGDGTRLSIL.